This T cell receptor (beta chain) comes out of a study of cytomegalovirus exposure and HLA in healthy donors. Study outcomes and limitations: Roughly even sequencing depth across donors was the assumption behind the presence/absence analyses.

As for this clone: Its specificity is unknown.

The CDR3 length is 15 residues. CDR1 is MNHEY, CDR2 SMNVEV, per germline (reference sequence). J gave up 3 bases and V 6 bases, and 10 bases lay outside the gene matches. The PCR made use of 60 Vbeta and 13 Jbeta primers. Sequencing was performed with immunoSEQ multiplex PCR; in TCRdb, only in-frame clones are kept and a portion is missing. The sample holds about 200,000 clones. This TCR was recovered from a girl aged 2-10 years in good health and CMV-seropositive. The chain employs TRBV27 and TRBJ1-1, with TRBD1 matching 7 bases. Sequencing was performed on PBMCs. The CDR3 DNA follows: TGTGCCAGCAGCTTCCAGGACAGGCCCTACACTGAAGCTTTCTTT. It specifies CASSFQDRPYTEAFF.